This TCR beta chain was sequenced for a study of tissue T cells after allogeneic stem cell transplantation. Study-wide results and limits: TCR repertoires tracked anatomic similarity, regardless of disease or transplant status. Only a limited share of tissue TCRs appeared in blood or spleen. Few T cell clones were shared across patients, but motif clusters showed tissue-specific shared signatures.

Time point indicated: mouse harvest day 7 after allogeneic transplant. Tail vein injection delivered 10^7 T-cell-depleted bone marrow cells and 10^6 splenic CD5+ T cells. This mouse GVHD model was MHC-mismatched B6 to BALB/c, profiled day 7 or 14. The CDR3 is 12 amino acids. With 3 bases removed from V and 9 bases from J, the gap between germline ends came to 12 bases. Germline V gives CDR1 KGHPV, CDR2 FQNQEV (reference sequence). Measured with immunoSEQ multiplex PCR; TCRdb has only the in-frame clones, and not every one. The table includes 6,500 to 7,500 clones, 50% detected once. With regard to this clone: Its target is not known. Gene labels here are mouse ones. The read comes to an end 1 residue before the CDR3 does, leaving the germline J gene to fill in the end.

The chain carries TRBV26 and TRBJ2-7; D might be TRBD1 (5 bases). The sequenced sample was gut tissue. This sequence originates from a female BALB/c mouse given C57BL/6 T cells with graft-versus-host disease after an allogeneic hematopoietic cell transplant. CDR3 DNA (partial): TGTGCCAGCAGTCTCCGGCAGGGTAGACAGTAC. Protein product: CASSLRQGRQY. The entire CDR3 protein reads CASSLRQGRQYF.